A single T cell receptor (beta chain) is shown here with its context. What this receptor recognizes is not known. Per-base qualities were not stored, and no clone one base away is much larger. The cohort consisted of some 670 healthy bone marrow donors. At the time of sampling, every cohort member was nominally healthy, though immune exposures that went unrecorded were likely present. The donor was CMV seronegative and belonged to the group of more than 300 seronegative cohort members. A peripheral blood sample was collected from each donor, and TCR beta sequencing was performed on peripheral blood mononuclear cells. The Qiagen DNeasy Blood Extraction Kit was used to extract genomic DNA from the blood cell samples. Library preparation used the immunoSEQ multiplex PCR assay. A mixture of 60 forward primers for TCR Vbeta segments and 13 reverse primers for TCR Jbeta segments was used in the multiplex PCR. The CDR3 region of rearranged TCR beta genes was amplified from genomic DNA with a multiplex PCR assay. The amplified TCR beta libraries were sequenced on the Illumina HiSeq System as 87-base-pair reads. The authors processed their data as follows. A later analysis tallied about 77 million unique TCR beta chains across the roughly 610 repertoires, and approximately 12 million of those chains were shared by two or more donors. Raw reads were error-corrected and collapsed into unique sequences with a nearest-neighbor algorithm that merged closely related sequences to remove PCR and sequencing errors. V, D and J gene segments were assigned by aligning CDR3 sequences to IMGT reference sequences. For a sequence to be retained, at least a six-nucleotide match to both a V gene segment and a J gene segment was required. A rearrangement counted as productive if the CDR3 had no stop codons and remained in frame with V and J, and every other rearrangement counted as non-productive. CDR3 was defined according to IMGT convention as the region running from the second conserved V-encoded cysteine to the conserved J-encoded phenylalanine. In an earlier analysis of more than 550 of the donors, sequences lacking an unambiguous match to a single V gene segment were excluded. In an earlier analysis of some 590 of the donors, V segments were called functional above 56.7% productive rearrangements and were called segregating when the between-donor standard deviation exceeded 5%. A statistical classification framework was built for diagnosing cytomegalovirus status from the catalog of TCR beta chain sequences. In a later analysis, V and J genes were assigned by comparing TCR nucleotide sequences against IMGT/GENE-DB human TR gene sequences. A later analysis assigned CDR3 sequences and most-parsimonious VDJ recombination scenarios with the TCRdist pipeline. A later analysis defined each TCR beta chain by its CDR3 amino acid sequence plus V-gene family, and excluded reads lacking a unique V-gene family. In a later analysis, 450 to 600 highly shared, low-generation-probability nucleotide sequences were removed to address suspected cross-contamination and a sequencing artifact. In a later analysis, a clonal expansion index for each public chain was calculated from normalized within-repertoire ranks of inferred template counts. In a later analysis, generation probabilities were computed with a VDJ recombination model fitted to out-of-frame rearrangements, and the resulting probabilities were checked against IGoR. Hypergeometric tests were used in a later analysis to score TCR-TCR, TCR-HLA and TCR-CMV co-occurrence, with a repertoire-size bias correction applied to the TCR pairs. In a later analysis, false discovery rates were estimated by permuting HLA or CMV assignments 20 times. In a later analysis, co-occurring TCRs were grouped with DBSCAN, and TCRdist sequence similarity was added when clustering was performed within HLA-allele-positive subsets. For co-occurrence clustering, repertoires with fewer than 30,000 or more than 120,000 public chains were excluded, along with 4 to 6 repertoires with anomalous nucleotide sharing. TCRdb provides this immuneACCESS table in a form limited to in-frame rearrangements. Some clones are lacking; in checked studies, under half of them reflect an unresolved V gene, and why the rest are absent is not known. V and J calls and clone size follow that table, whereas D and trimming were derived from the DNA. The sample profile shows roughly 100,000 clones; around 75% of them were found once. The ten largest clones add up to around 1.3% of the sample.

The data were obtained in a study of cytomegalovirus exposure and HLA in healthy donors (dated by TCRdb to the late 2010s). For the wider study: An earlier analysis of a few hundred of the donors reported 250 to 350 Gb of sequence data and 95 million to 130 million unique TCR beta sequences obtained from 150 million to 200 million T cells. Genome-wide SNP genotypes for about three fifths of the roughly 670 donors were used in a later genetic analysis, which treated that subset as a discovery cohort. Four to six DR-DQ haplotypes were handled as single units for association and clustering, since linkage in the cohort was strong. The T cell repertoires of around 670 subjects were profiled by immunosequencing and related to cytomegalovirus serostatus. An earlier analysis of 587 of the donors applied high-throughput TCR beta sequencing to assess whether each TCR beta V gene segment acted as functional or pseudogenic. The number of typed donors differed by locus: 629-630 for A, B, C, DRB1 and DQB1; approximately 520 for DQA1; 600 to 610 for DPA1; and about 450 for DPB1. Every discovery cohort repertoire had been produced on one sequencing platform. Roughly 300 gigabases of sequencing data and 70 million to 95 million unique TCR sequences made up an early release that covered some 640 HLA-typed donors. In a later analysis, previously published TCR beta repertoires from about 670 donors were re-analyzed and high-resolution HLA genotyping was added so that TCR occurrence patterns could be studied. Alongside the repertoire data, information on donor age, sex, ethnicity and CMV serostatus was compiled. HLA typing included class I and class II loci at four-digit resolution. Rather than using new phenotypic data, the later analysis identified candidate immune exposures from TCR beta sequences and from how often those sequences occurred across donors. To predict cytomegalovirus infection status, the study combined high-throughput TCR immunosequencing, statistical association of individual TCRs with disease status, and machine learning. A separate validation cohort of about 110 different subjects was used in addition to the roughly 670-subject first cohort. Across approximately 420 genotyped donors of the cohort, an average of about 240,000 unique TCR beta nucleotide sequences per donor were sequenced, and roughly 18% of those sequences were non-productive. The study aimed to test whether cataloging public T cell receptors could reveal signatures of past pathogen exposure. Of the approximately 400 genotyped donors, 65% to 90% fell in the genetic ancestry cluster associated with self-reported Caucasian donors.

Relative to germline, V is 0 bases shorter and J is 0 bases shorter, with 8 bases between their ends. The germline V gene supplies CDR1 SGHDN and CDR2 FVKESK. Including cysteine and phenylalanine, the CDR3 has 15 amino acids. Solely the CDR3 DNA is kept, with 45 bases framed from the first base. Study-level results and caveats: The study gave a list of more than 150 TCR beta chains associated with cytomegalovirus. In an earlier analysis of some 640 of the donors, most TCR beta V segments were observed in productive rearrangements about 87% or about 30% of the time, broadly matching IMGT annotations. In both the original and validation cohorts, the classifier was reported to diagnose cytomegalovirus status with high specificity and sensitivity. CMV serostatus was the only immune exposure information available for the cohort. Seventeen rarely observed V segments, including chromosome 9 orphons, were excluded from the earlier analysis of approximately 500 of the donors because counts were too low. In a later analysis, several top co-occurrence clusters were reported to appear linked to parvovirus B19, influenza, CMV and Epstein-Barr virus. Some IMGT-functional V segments, including TRBV6-2 and TRBV6-3, could not be distinguished by the 87-base-pair reads and were therefore excluded. A further reported finding was that TCR beta sequences accurately predicted the HLA-A and HLA-B alleles for most subjects in the first cohort. In vitro tests confirmed that a few of the cytomegalovirus-associated TCR beta chains recognize cytomegalovirus antigens. Roughly uniform sequencing depth across donors was assumed in presence/absence analyses, although this assumption may not hold. The authors suggested that the approach could potentially be generalized to other disease states and immunological phenotypes. A later genetic analysis associated a missense DCLRE1C variant with V-gene and J-gene trimming of TCR beta chains, and an independent cohort replicated the association. In this cohort, only TCR beta chains were sequenced, and detectable features were limited by the absence of alpha or paired-chain data. Most TCR sequences were seen in very few donors, while some public TCRs were found in many individuals. In a later analysis, HLA-associated TCR beta chains were found to be more clonally expanded and to have lower generation probabilities than equally common non-associated chains. In a later analysis, the rate of TCR association differed among HLA loci, with DRB1 alleles having the most associated TCRs and HLA-C alleles having the fewest. In a later analysis, most CMV-associated TCR beta chains were found to appear HLA-restricted, with HLA associations seemingly driven largely by CMV exposure. Assigning TCR associations to individual alleles was difficult when HLA alleles, especially DR and DQ, strongly co-occurred. Linkage disequilibrium might explain the correlated functional status among segregating V segments, but an unknown experimental factor could not be excluded. Because HLA typing was missing for some donors at each locus, association tests included only the typed subset. In a later analysis, around 17,000 TCR beta sequences were associated with specific HLA alleles at a false discovery rate of 0.05. A group of highly shared sequence variants was considered likely to be a technical artifact of the sequencing pipeline. Compared with the approximately 710-donor mean, donors in an Asian-associated ancestry cluster had fewer N-insertions in productive TCRs, according to a later genetic analysis.

The receptor was derived from a man aged 40-49 years in good health and CMV-seronegative. The rearranged chain carries TRBV14 and TRBJ2-5; the D gene is perhaps TRBD1, from 5 matching bases. Sequencing used PBMCs. At the DNA level, the sequence is TGTGCCAGCAGCCAAGATGTGGGGCACCAAGAGACCCAGTACTTC. It codes for CASSQDVGHQETQYF.